The present T cell receptor beta chain was sequenced within a study of T cell responses to AZD1222 COVID-19 vaccine. With regard to this clone: Its antigen is not known.

The assay was immunoSEQ multiplex PCR, and TCRdb's table has in-frame clones only and misses some. Of 130,000 to 150,000 clones listed, 75% to 85% were seen once; the top ten hold over 4%. The CDR3 has 15 residues. The germline V gene has CDR1 MDHEN and CDR2 SYDVKM. With V trimmed by 5 bases and J by 6 bases, 7 bases remained unmatched. Overall study findings and caveats: At baseline, just six AZD1222 recipients tested seropositive.

This TCR was recovered from an adult in good health. The chain carries TRBV28 and TRBJ1-5, with 10 bases identical to TRBD1. Material: peripheral blood, obtained on day 0 of MenACWY control vaccination. DNA for the CDR3: TGTGCCAGCAGTACGGGGGGGACAGGGGTTCAGCCCCAGCATTTT. Translation: CASSTGGTGVQPQHF.